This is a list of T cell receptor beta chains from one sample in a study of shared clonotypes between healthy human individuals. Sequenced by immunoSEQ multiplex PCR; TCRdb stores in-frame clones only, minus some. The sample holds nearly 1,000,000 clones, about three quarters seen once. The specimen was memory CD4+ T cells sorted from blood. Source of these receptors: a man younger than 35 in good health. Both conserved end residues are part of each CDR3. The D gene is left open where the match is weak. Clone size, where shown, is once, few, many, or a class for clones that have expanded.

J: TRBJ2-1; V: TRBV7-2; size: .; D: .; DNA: TGTGCCAGCAGCATCCGACATCAGGGGGGAATTAACAATGAGCAGTTCTTC; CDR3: CASSIRHQGGINNEQFF
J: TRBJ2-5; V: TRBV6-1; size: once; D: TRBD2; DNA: TGTGCCAGCACGGAGCGGGGGGCCGGGGAGACCCAGTACTTC; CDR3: CASTERGAGETQYF
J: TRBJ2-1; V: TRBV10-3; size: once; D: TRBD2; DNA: TGTGCCACCCTGGTAGCATTCGGACTAGCGGGGGAGCAGTTCTTC; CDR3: CATLVAFGLAGEQFF
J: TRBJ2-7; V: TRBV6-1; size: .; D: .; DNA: TGTGCCAGCATACCTGGGAGTGTCTACGAGCAGTACTTC; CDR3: CASIPGSVYEQYF
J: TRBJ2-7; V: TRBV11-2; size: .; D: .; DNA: TGTGCCAGCAGCTTAGTGGGTATGTACGAGCAGTACTTC; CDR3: CASSLVGMYEQYF
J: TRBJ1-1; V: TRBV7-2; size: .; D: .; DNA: TGTGCCAGCAACTTCGGGGGCCTAGGTGGGGAAGCTTTCTTT; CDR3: CASNFGGLGGEAFF
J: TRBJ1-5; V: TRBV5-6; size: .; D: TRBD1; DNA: TGTGCCAGCAGCCTGACACTGACAGGGAATCAGCCCCAGCATTTT; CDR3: CASSLTLTGNQPQHF
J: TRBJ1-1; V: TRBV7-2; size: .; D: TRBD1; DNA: TGTGCCAGCAGTTTCAGGGGGTCGGACACTGAAGCTTTCTTT; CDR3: CASSFRGSDTEAFF
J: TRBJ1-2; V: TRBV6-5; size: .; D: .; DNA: TGTGCCAGCAGCACAGGGATCAATGGCTACACCTTC; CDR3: CASSTGINGYTF
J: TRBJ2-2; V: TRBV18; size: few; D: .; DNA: TGTGCCAGCTCGGCCGGACTCATGAACACCGGGGAGCTGTTTTTT; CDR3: CASSAGLMNTGELFF
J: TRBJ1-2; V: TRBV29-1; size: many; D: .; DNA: TGCAGCGTAGCGGAAGGATGGGGCTACACCTTC; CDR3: CSVAEGWGYTF
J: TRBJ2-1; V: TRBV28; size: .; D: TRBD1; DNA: TGTGCCAGCAGTCAGACCGGGACAGGGGGGTCTTATGAGCAGTTCTTC; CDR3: CASSQTGTGGSYEQFF
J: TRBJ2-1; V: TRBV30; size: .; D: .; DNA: TGTGCCTGGAGTGCCAATGAGCAGTTCTTC; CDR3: CAWSANEQFF
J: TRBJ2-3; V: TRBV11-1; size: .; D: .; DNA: TGTGCCAGCAGTCGGGGGGCCAGCAGCACAGATACGCAGTATTTT; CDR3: CASSRGASSTDTQYF
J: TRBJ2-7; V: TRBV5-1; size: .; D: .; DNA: TGCGCCAGCAGCTTGGAAACCAGCAACTACGAGCAGTACTTC; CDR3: CASSLETSNYEQYF
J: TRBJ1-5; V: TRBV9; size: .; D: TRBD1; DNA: TGTGCCAGCAGCGCAGGACAGGGGGATCAGCCCCAGCATTTT; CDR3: CASSAGQGDQPQHF
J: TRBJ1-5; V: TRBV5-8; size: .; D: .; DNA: TGTGCCAGCAGCTTGAGACCCGGACAGCCCCAGCATTTT; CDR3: CASSLRPGQPQHF
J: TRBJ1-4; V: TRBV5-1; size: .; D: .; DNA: TGCGCCAGCAGCACCGGTAGGGTAAATGAAAAACTGTTTTTT; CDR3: CASSTGRVNEKLFF
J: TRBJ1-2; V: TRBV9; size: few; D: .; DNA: TGTGCCAGCAGCGTAGATGCACAGCCCTATGGCTACACCTTC; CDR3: CASSVDAQPYGYTF
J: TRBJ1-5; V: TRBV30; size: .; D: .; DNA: TGTGCCTGGAGCGGGGGGATGAATCAGCCCCAGCATTTT; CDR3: CAWSGGMNQPQHF
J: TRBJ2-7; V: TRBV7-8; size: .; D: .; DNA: TGTGCCAGCAGTCTGGCTTCCCTGGGCAACTCCCCCATGCCCTACGAGCAGTACTTC; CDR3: CASSLASLGNSPMPYEQYF
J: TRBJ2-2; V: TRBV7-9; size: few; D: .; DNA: TGTGCCAGCAGCTTAGGGTCCGGGGAGCTGTTTTTT; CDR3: CASSLGSGELFF
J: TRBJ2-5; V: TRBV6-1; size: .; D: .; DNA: TGTGCCAGCAGTGAAATGGGGGGTCGAGAGACCCAGTACTTC; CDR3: CASSEMGGRETQYF
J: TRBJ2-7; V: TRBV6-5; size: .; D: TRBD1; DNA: TGTGCCAGCAGTTACAGGGGACAGTCCGAGCAGTACTTC; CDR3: CASSYRGQSEQYF
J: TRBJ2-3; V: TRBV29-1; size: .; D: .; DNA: TGCAGCTCGCCCCAAGCAGATACGCAGTATTTT; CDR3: CSSPQADTQYF
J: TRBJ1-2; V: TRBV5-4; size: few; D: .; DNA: TGTGCCAGCAGCTTGGTTCAGGGCTATGGCTACACCTTC; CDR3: CASSLVQGYGYTF
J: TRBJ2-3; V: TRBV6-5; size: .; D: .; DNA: TGTGCCAGCAGTTACGGCGGATACACAGATACGCAGTATTTT; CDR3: CASSYGGYTDTQYF
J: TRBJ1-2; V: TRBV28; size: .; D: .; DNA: TGTGCCATCGCCCCGGGACCGGGGCAGTTGTATGGCTACACCTTC; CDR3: CAIAPGPGQLYGYTF
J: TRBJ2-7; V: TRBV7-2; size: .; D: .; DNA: TGTGCCAGCAGGGCGCCCACGAAATACGAGCAGTACTTC; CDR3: CASRAPTKYEQYF
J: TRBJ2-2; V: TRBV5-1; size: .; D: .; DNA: TGCGCCAGCAGCCACGGGCAGGTCACCGGGGAGCTGTTTTTT; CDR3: CASSHGQVTGELFF
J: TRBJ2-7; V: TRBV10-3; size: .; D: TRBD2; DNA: TGTGCCATCAGTGAGTCGGGGGGGTCCTACGAGCAGTACTTC; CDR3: CAISESGGSYEQYF
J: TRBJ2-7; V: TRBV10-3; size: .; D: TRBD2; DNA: TGTGCCATCAGGATCGGCCCAGCGGGACCCGAGCAGTACTTC; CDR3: CAIRIGPAGPEQYF
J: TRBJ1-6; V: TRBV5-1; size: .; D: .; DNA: TGCGCCAGCAGCTTGGCCGGAGGGGTGGATAATTCACCCCTCCACTTT; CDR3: CASSLAGGVDNSPLHF
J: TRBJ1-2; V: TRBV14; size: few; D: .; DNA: TGTGCCAGCAGCCAAGATTTGGCAGCCCTGAATGGCTACACCTTC; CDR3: CASSQDLAALNGYTF
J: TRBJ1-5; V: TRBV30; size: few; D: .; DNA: TGTGCCTGGAGTGTGAGCAATCAGCCCCAGCATTTT; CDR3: CAWSVSNQPQHF
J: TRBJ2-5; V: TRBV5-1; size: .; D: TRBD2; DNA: TGCGCCAGCAGCTTGGCGGGAGGACGAGAGACCCAGTACTTC; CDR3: CASSLAGGRETQYF
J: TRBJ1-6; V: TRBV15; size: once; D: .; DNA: TGTGCCACCAGCAGAGAGGGCAGGGGTTCACCCCTCCACTTT; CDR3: CATSREGRGSPLHF
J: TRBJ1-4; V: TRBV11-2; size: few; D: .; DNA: TGTGCCAGCAGCCTAAACAGCGTTTCAACTAATGAAAAACTGTTTTTT; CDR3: CASSLNSVSTNEKLFF
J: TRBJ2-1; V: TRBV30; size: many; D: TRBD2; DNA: TGTGCCTGGAGTACTGGCGGGGGAAGATACAATGAGCAGTTCTTC; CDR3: CAWSTGGGRYNEQFF
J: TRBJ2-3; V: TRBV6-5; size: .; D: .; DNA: TGTGCCAGCAGTTTTAGGGGGGAGAGCACAGATACGCAGTATTTT; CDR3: CASSFRGESTDTQYF
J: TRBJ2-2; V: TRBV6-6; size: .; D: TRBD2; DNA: TGTGCCAGCAGTTACTCTAGCGGGGTTACCGGGGAGCTGTTTTTT; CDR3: CASSYSSGVTGELFF
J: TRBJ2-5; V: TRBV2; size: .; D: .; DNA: TGTGCCAGCACCTATCAGGGTAAACAGACCCAGTACTTC; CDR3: CASTYQGKQTQYF
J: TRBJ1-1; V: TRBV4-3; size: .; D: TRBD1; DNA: TGCGCCAGCAGCCAGTCCCAGGGGGGATCGGGTGAAGCTTTCTTT; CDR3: CASSQSQGGSGEAFF
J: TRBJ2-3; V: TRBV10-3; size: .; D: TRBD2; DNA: TGTGCCATAGCACTAGCGGACCACACAGATACGCAGTATTTT; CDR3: CAIALADHTDTQYF
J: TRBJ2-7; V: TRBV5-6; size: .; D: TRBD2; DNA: TGTGCCAGCAGCTTGGCAGCGGGAGGGTCTTTCGAGCAGTACTTC; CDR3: CASSLAAGGSFEQYF
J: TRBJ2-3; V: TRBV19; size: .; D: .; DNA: TGTGCCAGTAGTATAGATGAAAGGGGTACGCAGTATTTT; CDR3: CASSIDERGTQYF
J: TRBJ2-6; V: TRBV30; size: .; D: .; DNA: TGTGCCTGGAGTGTAGGGGGCTCTGGGGCCAACGTCCTGACTTTC; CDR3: CAWSVGGSGANVLTF
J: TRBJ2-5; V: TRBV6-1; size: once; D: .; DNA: TGTGCCAGCAGTCTATCCGGGGGTTTCCAAGAGACCCAGTACTTC; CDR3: CASSLSGGFQETQYF
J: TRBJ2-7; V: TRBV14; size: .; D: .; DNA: TGTGCCAGCAGCCAGGGGCTTCCTGGGAACGAGCAGTACTTC; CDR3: CASSQGLPGNEQYF
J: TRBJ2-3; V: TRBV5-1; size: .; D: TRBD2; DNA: TGCGCCAGCAGCTTGGTAGCTAGCGGGGGGACCACAGATACGCAGTATTTT; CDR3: CASSLVASGGTTDTQYF
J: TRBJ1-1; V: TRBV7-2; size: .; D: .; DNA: TGTGCCAGCAGCTTCCCCGGGGAAACCACTGAAGCTTTCTTT; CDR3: CASSFPGETTEAFF
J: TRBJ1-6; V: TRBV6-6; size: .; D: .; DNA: TGTGCCAGCAGTCGGGGGGGGCTAAAGGGGGATTCACCCCTCCACTTT; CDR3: CASSRGGLKGDSPLHF
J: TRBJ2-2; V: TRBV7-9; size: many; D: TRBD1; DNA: TGTGCCAGCAGCCTATGGACAGGGAACACCGGGGAGCTGTTTTTT; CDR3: CASSLWTGNTGELFF
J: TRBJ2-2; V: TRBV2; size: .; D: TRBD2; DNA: TGTGCCAGCAGAGCTAGCGGGGTCGGGGAGCTGTTTTTT; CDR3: CASRASGVGELFF
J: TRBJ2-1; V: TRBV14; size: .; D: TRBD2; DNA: TGTGCCAGCAGCCAAGCGGGAGGGCCCTACAATGAGCAGTTCTTC; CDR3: CASSQAGGPYNEQFF
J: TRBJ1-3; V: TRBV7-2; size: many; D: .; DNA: TGTGCCAGCAGCTTAGCGCCAGGGACCTTTGGAAACACCATATATTTT; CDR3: CASSLAPGTFGNTIYF
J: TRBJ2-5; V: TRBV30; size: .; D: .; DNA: TGTGCCTGGAATAGGGGTCTAGGGGAGACCCAGTACTTC; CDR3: CAWNRGLGETQYF